Listed here is a single TCR beta chain. Its antigen is undetermined. These data are taken from a study of cytomegalovirus exposure and HLA in healthy donors. Study-wide results and caveats: Prior analysis indicated that the majority of TCR beta V segments exhibited productivity approximately 90% or approximately 30% of the time. Using a false discovery rate of 0.05, a later analysis showed that about 16,000 TCR beta sequences were associated with HLA alleles. Later analysis identified a missense DCLRE1C variant that was linked to TCR beta V- and J-gene trimming.

With 2 bases clipped from V and 7 bases from J, the junction kept 4 bases outside the gene matches. The length of the CDR3 is 14 residues. CDR1 and CDR2 from the germline V gene are MNHEY and SVGAGI. With 60 Vbeta and 13 Jbeta primers, the PCR was carried out. Using immunoSEQ multiplex PCR, the repertoire was profiled, and TCRdb retains in-frame clones only, with some absent. Here the sample spans approximately 110,000 clones, approximately 66% being singletons. In nominal health when sampled, donors likely had unrecorded immune exposures nonetheless. The source is a man in his forties in good health and CMV-seropositive. What was sequenced was PBMCs. This chain connects TRBV6-5 to TRBJ2-5; 10 bases align to TRBD1. The CDR3 reads CASSYPGQGLTQYF. Here the CDR3 DNA reads TGTGCCAGCAGTTACCCGGGACAGGGGTTGACCCAGTACTTC.